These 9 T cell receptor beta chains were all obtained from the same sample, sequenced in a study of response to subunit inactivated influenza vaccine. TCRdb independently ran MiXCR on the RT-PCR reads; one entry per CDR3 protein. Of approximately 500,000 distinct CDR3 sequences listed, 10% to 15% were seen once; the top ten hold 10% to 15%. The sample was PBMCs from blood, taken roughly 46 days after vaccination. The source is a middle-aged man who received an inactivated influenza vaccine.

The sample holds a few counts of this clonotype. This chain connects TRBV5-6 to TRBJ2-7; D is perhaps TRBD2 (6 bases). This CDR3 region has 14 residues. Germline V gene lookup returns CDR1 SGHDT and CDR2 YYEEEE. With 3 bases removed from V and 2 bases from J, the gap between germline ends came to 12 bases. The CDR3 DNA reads TGTGCCAGCAGCTCTCTCAAGCGGGCCTACGAGCAGTACTTC. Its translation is CASSSLKRAYEQYF. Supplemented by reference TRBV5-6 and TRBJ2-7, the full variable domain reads DAGVTQSPTHLIKTRGQQVTLRCSPKSGHDTVSWYQQALGQGPQFIFQYYEEEERQRGNFPDRFSGHQFPNYSSELNVNALLLGDSALYLCASSSLKRAYEQYFGPGTRLTVT.

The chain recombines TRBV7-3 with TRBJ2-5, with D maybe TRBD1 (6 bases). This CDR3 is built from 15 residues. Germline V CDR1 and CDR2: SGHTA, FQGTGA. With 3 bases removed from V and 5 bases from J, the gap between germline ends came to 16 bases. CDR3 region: CASSLEFGGVETQYF. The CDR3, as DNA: TGTGCCAGCAGCTTGGAGTTTGGGGGCGTGGAGACCCAGTACTTC.

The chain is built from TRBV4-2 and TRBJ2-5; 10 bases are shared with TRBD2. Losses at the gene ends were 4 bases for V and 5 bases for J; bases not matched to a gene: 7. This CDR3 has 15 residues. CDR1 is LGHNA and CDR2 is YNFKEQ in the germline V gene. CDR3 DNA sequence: TGTGCCAGCAGCCGTGCAGCGGGGGGGCCTGAGACCCAGTACTTC. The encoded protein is CASSRAAGGPETQYF.

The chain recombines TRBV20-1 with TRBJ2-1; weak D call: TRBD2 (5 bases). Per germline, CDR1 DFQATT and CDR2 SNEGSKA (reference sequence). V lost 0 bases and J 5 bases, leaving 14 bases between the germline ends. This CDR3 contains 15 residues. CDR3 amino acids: CSARDMKLADNEQFF. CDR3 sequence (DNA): TGCAGTGCTAGAGATATGAAGCTAGCTGACAATGAGCAGTTCTTC.

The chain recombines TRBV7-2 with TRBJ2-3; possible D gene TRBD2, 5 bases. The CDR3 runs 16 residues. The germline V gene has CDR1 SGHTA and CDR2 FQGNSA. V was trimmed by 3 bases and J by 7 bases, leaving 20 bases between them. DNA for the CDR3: TGTGCCAGCAGCTTGGGCGACCTACGAGGGCTAAATACGCAGTATTTT. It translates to CASSLGDLRGLNTQYF.

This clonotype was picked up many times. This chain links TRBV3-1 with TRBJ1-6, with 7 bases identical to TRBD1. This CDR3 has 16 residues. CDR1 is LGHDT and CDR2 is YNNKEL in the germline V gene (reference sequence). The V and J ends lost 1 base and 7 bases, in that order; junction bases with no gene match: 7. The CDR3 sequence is CASSQVESDRNSPLHF. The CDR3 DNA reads TGTGCCAGCAGCCAAGTGGAATCGGACAGGAATTCACCCCTCCACTTT.

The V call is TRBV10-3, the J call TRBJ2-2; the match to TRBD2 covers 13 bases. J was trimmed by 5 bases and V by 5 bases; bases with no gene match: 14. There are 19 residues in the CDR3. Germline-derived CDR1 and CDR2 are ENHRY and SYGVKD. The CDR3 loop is CAISLAGTSGIRRTGELFF. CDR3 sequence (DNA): TGTGCCATCAGTCTCGCCGGGACTAGCGGGATTAGGCGGACCGGGGAGCTGTTTTTT.

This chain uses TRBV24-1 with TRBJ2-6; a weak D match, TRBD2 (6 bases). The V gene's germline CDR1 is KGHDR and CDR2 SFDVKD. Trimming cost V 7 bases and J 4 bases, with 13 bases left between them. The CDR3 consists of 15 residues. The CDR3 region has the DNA TGTGCCACCAGCCCGAGGGGACTGGGGGCCAACGTCCTGACTTTC. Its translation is CATSPRGLGANVLTF.

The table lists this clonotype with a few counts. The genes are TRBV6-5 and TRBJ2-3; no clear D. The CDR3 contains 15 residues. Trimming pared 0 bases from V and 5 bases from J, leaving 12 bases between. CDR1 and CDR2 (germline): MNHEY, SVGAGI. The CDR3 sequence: CASSYSNPSGDTQYF. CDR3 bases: TGTGCCAGCAGTTACTCGAACCCCTCCGGAGATACGCAGTATTTT.